What follows are 25 T cell receptor beta chains derived from one specimen sequenced in a study of CD8 T cells in Susac syndrome. RNA was extracted with the RNeasy kit, and a quantity of roughly 0.5 to 1 ug was reverse transcribed using random hexamers. TCRdb called the immunoSEQ multiplex PCR reads again in MiXCR, with one record for every CDR3 protein. The repertoire holds 130,000 to 150,000 distinct CDR3 sequences, nearly 95% seen once, with 0.27% in the top ten. Sequenced input: CD8+ T cells from PBMCs. Receptors were obtained from a human donor in good health.

The CDR3 DNA reads as TGTGCCAGCAGTTCGTACAGGACTAGCGGGAGTGATGAGCAGTTCTTC. It translates to CASSSYRTSGSDEQFF. This rearrangement joins TRBV28 to TRBJ2-1, with 13 positions matching TRBD2. Per germline, CDR1 MDHEN and CDR2 SYDVKM. The CDR3 covers 16 residues. Trimming cost V 4 bases and J 8 bases; bases outside gene matches: 8.

This chain uses TRBV13 with TRBJ2-5; 8 bases are a match to TRBD2. The CDR3 contains 15 residues. CDR1 and CDR2 (germline): PRHDT, FYEKMQ (reference sequence). Trimming cost V 5 bases and J 2 bases; bases outside gene matches: 7. CDR3 amino acids: CASSIRGGRQETQYF. CDR3 DNA: TGTGCCAGCAGCATTCGCGGCGGGAGGCAAGAGACCCAGTACTTC.

The chain employs TRBV9 and TRBJ1-5; D uncertain. Germline loops: CDR1 SGDLS, CDR2 YYNGEE. The CDR3 has 15 residues. V was cut by 3 bases and J by 1 base, with 11 bases left in between. CDR3 nucleotide sequence: TGTGCCAGCAGCGGCGGACGAGAGAGCAATCAGCCCCAGCATTTT. Protein: CASSGGRESNQPQHF.

The V and J genes are TRBV7-8 and TRBJ2-5; 9 bases are shared with TRBD2. In germline, CDR1 is SGHVS, CDR2 FQNEAQ. V gave up 5 bases and J gave up 5 bases; unmatched junction bases: 12. CDR3 length equals 16 residues. CDR3 sequence reads: CASSPPGGRAVETQYF. The CDR3 nucleotides are TGTGCCAGCAGCCCCCCTGGCGGGAGGGCCGTGGAGACCCAGTACTTC.

The V and J genes are TRBV20-1 and TRBJ2-4; unclear D gene. The germline gives CDR1 DFQATT, CDR2 SNEGSKA (reference sequence). Trimming left V 3 bases short and J 0 bases short, with 6 bases between. CDR3 size: 13 residues. This chain's CDR3 is CSASSVAKNIQYF. CDR3 nucleotide sequence: TGCAGTGCTAGCTCGGTAGCCAAAAACATTCAGTACTTC.

The chain carries TRBV7-9 and TRBJ2-7; tentatively, D is TRBD2 (5 bases). V was pared by 5 bases and J by 3 bases, with 11 bases between. The CDR3 sequence is 13 residues long. Germline values: CDR1 SEHNR, CDR2 FQNEAQ (reference sequence). CDR3 bases: TGTGCCAGCAGCGTCGGACTTGGCTACGAGCAGTACTTC. Protein: CASSVGLGYEQYF.

Only one count was recorded for this clonotype. This chain joins TRBV27 and TRBJ2-7, with 7 bases aligning to TRBD1. The germline V gene has CDR1 MNHEY and CDR2 SMNVEV (reference sequence). V was pared by 6 bases and J by 3 bases, with 5 bases of the junction left unmatched. The CDR3 contains 13 residues. CDR3 sequence reads: CASRQGNYYEQYF. The CDR3 DNA sequence: TGTGCCAGCAGACAGGGGAACTACTACGAGCAGTACTTC.

The chain combines TRBV7-9 with TRBJ2-5; 9 bases fit TRBD1. The V and J ends lost 4 bases and 1 base, in that order; junction bases with no gene match: 4. The CDR3 is 15 residues long. The germline V gene has CDR1 SEHNR and CDR2 FQNEAQ (reference sequence). This CDR3 reads CASSSNRGRQETQYF. The CDR3 nucleotides are TGTGCCAGCAGCTCCAACAGGGGGCGCCAAGAGACCCAGTACTTC.

V gene TRBV20-1 combines with J gene TRBJ2-1, with 7 positions matching TRBD1. Germline V CDR1 and CDR2: DFQATT, SNEGSKA (reference sequence). V lost 4 bases, J lost 6 bases, and 9 bases stayed unmatched. The CDR3 sequence is 14 residues long. This chain's CDR3 is CSAMDRSFINEQFF. The CDR3 region has the DNA TGCAGTGCTATGGACAGGAGCTTCATCAATGAGCAGTTCTTC.

This clonotype was counted only a few times. This chain connects TRBV6-5 to TRBJ2-1; possibly TRBD1 or TRBD2 for D (5 bases each). CDR3 length equals 13 residues. The germline gives CDR1 MNHEY, CDR2 SVGAGI. V was trimmed by 6 bases and J by 4 bases, leaving 10 bases between them. The CDR3 DNA follows: TGTGCCAGCAGCCCGGGACGGTACAATGAGCAGTTCTTC. It translates to CASSPGRYNEQFF.

The chain employs TRBV30 and TRBJ1-1; D is perhaps TRBD1 (5 bases). V lost 4 bases to trimming and J lost 1 base, with 13 bases between them. CDR3 length equals 14 residues. CDR1 and CDR2 from the germline V gene are GTSNPN and SVGIG (reference sequence). The CDR3 coding sequence is TGTGCCTGGATCGGCCAGGGCGCGAACACTGAAGCTTTCTTT. This codes for CAWIGQGANTEAFF.

V and J are TRBV20-1 and TRBJ1-2, with TRBD1 as a possible D gene (5 bases). V dropped 3 bases and J dropped 6 bases, with 17 bases sitting between them. This CDR3 spans 14 amino acids. Per the germline V gene, CDR1 is DFQATT and CDR2 is SNEGSKA (reference sequence). The CDR3 protein is CSASSGTPYDGYTF. CDR3 sequence (DNA): TGCAGTGCTAGTTCCGGGACGCCATATGATGGCTACACCTTC.

The V gene is TRBV28, the J gene TRBJ2-7; TRBD1 is a possible D gene (6 bases). The V end was cut by 7 bases, the J end by 1 base, with 11 bases between. The length of the CDR3 is 13 residues. Germline assignment: CDR1 MDHEN and CDR2 SYDVKM. The CDR3 spells CASNNRESYEQYF. In DNA form, the CDR3 reads TGTGCCAGCAACAACAGGGAATCCTACGAGCAGTACTTC.

The genes are TRBV20-1 and TRBJ2-7, with 7 bases aligning to TRBD1. Germline V gene data show CDR1 as DFQATT and CDR2 as SNEGSKA (reference sequence). V gave up 0 bases and J gave up 5 bases; unmatched junction bases: 7. The CDR3 consists of 14 residues. The CDR3 loop is CSARDVTGVDEQYF. As DNA, the CDR3 is TGCAGTGCTAGAGACGTCACAGGGGTCGACGAGCAGTACTTC.

The DNA of the CDR3 is TGTGCCAGTAGTGTTTGGGCGGAGGCCGTGAACACTGAAGCTTTCTTT. Its protein product is CASSVWAEAVNTEAFF. The chain links TRBV19 to TRBJ1-1, with D uncertain. The CDR3 runs 16 residues. Germline CDR1 reads LNHDA; CDR2 reads SQIVND (reference sequence). V was trimmed by 5 bases and J by 0 bases, leaving 16 bases between them.

The J gene is TRBJ1-2, the V gene TRBV12-3 or TRBV12-4; D is unresolved. Deletions cut 3 bases from V and 10 bases from J, with 6 bases between. CDR3 length: 10 amino acids. CDR3 nucleotide sequence: TGTGCCAGCAGTTTGGGTGACTACACCTTC. Its protein product is CASSLGDYTF.

This clonotype was found once. V and J are TRBV3-1 and TRBJ2-2; D may be TRBD2 (6 bases). CDR3 length equals 15 residues. Trimming cost V 8 bases and J 1 base, with 14 bases left between them. Germline loops: CDR1 LGHDT, CDR2 YNNKEL (reference sequence). The CDR3 DNA reads TGTGCCAGCCACTCTTGGAGGGAGAACACCGGGGAGCTGTTTTTT. Amino acid sequence: CASHSWRENTGELFF.

The rearrangement links TRBV28 to TRBJ1-1, with 7 bases identical to TRBD1. The V and J ends lost 5 bases and 2 bases, in that order; junction bases with no gene match: 11. Germline V gene lookup returns CDR1 MDHEN and CDR2 SYDVKM. The CDR3 contains 16 residues. CDR3: CASSPRGGTANTEAFF. The DNA of the CDR3 is TGTGCCAGCAGTCCCCGCGGGGGGACAGCTAACACTGAAGCTTTCTTT.

This chain connects TRBV16 to TRBJ1-1, with D unclear. Germline CDR1 KGHSY, CDR2 FQNENV. V was pared by 4 bases and J by 4 bases, with 10 bases between. The CDR3 has 13 amino acids. CDR3 DNA: TGTGCCAGCAGCCCAACAGTAGTCACTGAAGCTTTCTTT. Translating it yields CASSPTVVTEAFF. The full variable domain, with the rest looked up from reference TRBV16 and TRBJ1-1, is GEEVAQTPKHLVRGEGQKAKLYCAPIKGHSYVFWYQQVLKNEFKFLISFQNENVFDETGMPKERFSAKCLPNSPCSLEIQATKLEDSAVYFCASSPTVVTEAFFGQGTRLTVV.

The chain uses TRBV27 and TRBJ2-3; a weak D match, TRBD1 (5 bases). Trimming removed 0 bases at V and 1 base at J, with 11 bases between. The CDR3 covers 16 residues. CDR1 and CDR2 from the germline V gene are MNHEY and SMNVEV (reference sequence). CDR3 coding DNA: TGTGCCAGCAGTTTATCCAGGGTTTCGGGCACAGATACGCAGTATTTT. It codes for CASSLSRVSGTDTQYF.

The V call is TRBV3-1, the J call TRBJ1-2; possibly TRBD1 for D (5 bases). Trimming took 4 bases from V and 1 from J, leaving 13 bases between them. Germline loops: CDR1 LGHDT, CDR2 YNNKEL (reference sequence). CDR3 length: 15 amino acids. The CDR3 sequence: CASSPGTPVNYGYTF. DNA of the CDR3: TGTGCCAGCAGCCCCGGGACTCCAGTTAACTATGGCTACACCTTC.

This clonotype was counted once. The rearrangement uses TRBV29-1 and TRBJ2-2; D is uncertain. V dropped 7 bases and J dropped 0 bases, with 6 bases sitting between them. The CDR3 runs to 12 residues. CDR1 is SQVTM and CDR2 is ANQGSEA in the germline V gene. CDR3 sequence: CSATPNTGELFF. CDR3 bases: TGCAGCGCCACCCCGAACACCGGGGAGCTGTTTTTT.

This clonotype was seen just once. The chain couples TRBV20-1 to TRBJ2-7; D remains ambiguous. Germline V gene data show CDR1 as DFQATT and CDR2 as SNEGSKA (reference sequence). Trimming removed 3 bases from V and 5 bases from J, with 14 bases in between. This CDR3 has 13 amino acids. The CDR3 DNA is TGCAGTGCTAGGAACCCTACCATCCACGAGCAGTACTTC. This codes for CSARNPTIHEQYF.

This chain uses TRBV20-1 with TRBJ1-1; maybe TRBD1 (6 bases). Germline CDR1 DFQATT, CDR2 SNEGSKA (reference sequence). Trimming removed 5 bases from V and 4 bases from J, with 20 bases in between. The length of the CDR3 is 15 residues. CDR3 loop: CSALGAGVIFTEAFF. Written as DNA, the CDR3 is TGCAGTGCTCTCGGGGCAGGGGTTATATTCACTGAAGCTTTCTTT.

This clonotype was counted once. V usage is TRBV29-1 and J usage is TRBJ2-1; TRBD2 aligns across 8 bases. Germline V gene lookup returns CDR1 SQVTM and CDR2 ANQGSEA. The CDR3 covers 16 residues. J gave up 2 bases and V 3 bases, and 9 bases lay outside the gene matches. CDR3 sequence reads: CSVEKSGGHPYNEQFF. CDR3 coding DNA: TGCAGCGTTGAGAAGTCGGGAGGGCACCCCTACAATGAGCAGTTCTTC.